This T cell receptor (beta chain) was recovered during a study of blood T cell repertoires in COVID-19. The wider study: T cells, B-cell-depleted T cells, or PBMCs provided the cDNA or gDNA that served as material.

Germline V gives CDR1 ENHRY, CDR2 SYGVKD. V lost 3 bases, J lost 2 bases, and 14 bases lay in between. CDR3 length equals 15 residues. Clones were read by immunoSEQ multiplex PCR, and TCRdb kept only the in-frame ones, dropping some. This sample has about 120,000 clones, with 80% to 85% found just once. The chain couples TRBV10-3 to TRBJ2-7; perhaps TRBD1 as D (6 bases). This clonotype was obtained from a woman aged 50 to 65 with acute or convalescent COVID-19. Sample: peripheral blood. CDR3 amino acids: CAISDPGAGTYEQYF. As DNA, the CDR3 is TGTGCCATCAGTGATCCAGGGGCAGGTACCTACGAGCAGTACTTC.